This entry describes one TCR beta chain. CDR3 length: 16 amino acids. Between the trimmed V and J ends, which lost 6 bases and 3 bases, there was a span of 21 bases. Germline V gives CDR1 MNHEY, CDR2 SMNVEV (reference sequence). The method was immunoSEQ multiplex PCR; TCRdb's version includes in-frame clones alone and lacks a portion of them. The table has some 60,000 clones, roughly 91% seen once; the top ten hold 5.5% to 8%. These data come from a study of T cell changes during pregnancy in multiple sclerosis. The chain links TRBV27 to TRBJ2-7; D unclear. Material: peripheral blood, obtained in the third trimester of pregnancy. This TCR was recovered from a female donor in good health, enrolled as a control in a pregnancy study. CDR3 in amino acids: CASSPSSGVKDYEQYF. The DNA for the CDR3 is TGTGCCAGCAGCCCTTCGTCTGGAGTCAAGGACTACGAGCAGTACTTC.